The T cell receptor (beta chain) under discussion was sequenced for a study of beta chain features in type 1 diabetes (dated by TCRdb to between 2017 and 2018). Study-level background: Patients and healthy donors did not differ in mean age, gender distribution, total cell number or subset yield. A total of 90 million to 120 million sorted cells were examined across all samples, and a strong correlation was observed between cell number per subset and RNA yield. The study compared the TCRB repertoires of sorted circulating CD4+ T cell subsets in recently diagnosed type 1 diabetes patients with those in matched healthy donors. Whereas all 30 or so donors provided naive and central memory subsets, regulatory and stem cell-like memory subsets were isolated from just 8 patients and roughly 8 healthy donors. Results and caveats for the whole study, not just this receptor: The naive, central memory and regulatory TCRB repertoires appeared to resemble one another more closely among patients than among healthy donors. A moderate but significant shortening of TCRB CDR3 length was observed in type 1 diabetes patients in all four CD4+ subsets. PCR might favor shorter templates, but patient and control samples were amplified and corrected together, so any skew would affect both groups equally. At VDJ recombination sites, patients with type 1 diabetes made fewer insertions and deleted more nucleotides, a pattern implying thymic rearrangement abnormalities. Because cDNA was sequenced instead of genomic DNA, highly expressing activated cells could be over-represented, though the groups showed no difference in activation or CD3 levels. Because the HLA sub-analyses included only small numbers of individuals, any influence of HLA type on TCRB rearrangement was left unresolved.

From each donor, a single peripheral blood sample of around 120 mL on average was drawn into heparinised tubes. Naive, central memory, regulatory and stem cell-like memory CD4+ T cells were sorted on a BD FACSAria II using a panel including CD45RO, CCR7, CD25, CD127, CD95 and CD27. All sorted populations exceeded 95% purity. Right away, PBMCs were isolated by Lymphoprep density gradient centrifugation and were stained directly, with no culture step. To minimize batch effects, samples were stained and sorted in pairs, one healthy donor with one patient per experiment. The germline V and J ends show losses of 5 bases and 2 bases respectively, and no gene match explains 4 bases of the junction. The germline V gene specifies SGHTA as CDR1 and FQGNSA as CDR2. The CDR3, from cysteine to phenylalanine, totals 15 residues. CDR3 DNA only is kept here, 45 bases in frame from base 1. This clone was detected a few times. Its cognate antigen has yet to be identified. No base quality values were provided; no much bigger clone lies one nucleotide off.

All of the isolated RNA was reverse transcribed with the High Capacity cDNA Reverse Transcription Kit, so expressed TCRB transcripts were sequenced. Naive, central memory and regulatory T cell samples underwent deep immunoSEQ sequencing, averaging around 4 million total reads per sample. Sorted cells were lysed in RLT buffer and RNA was extracted with DNase-treated RNeasy Micro or Mini kits, depending on cell number. Each cell subset was processed separately to prevent cross-contamination, with patient and healthy donor samples processed together. TCRB sequences were amplified from cDNA with the immunoSEQ multiplex PCR, producing 87-bp fragments spanning the CDR3 region. The amplicons were sequenced using the Illumina HiSeq platform. As for the original processing: PCR bias was corrected computationally using synthetic template baselines, and reads within Hamming distance 2 were collapsed, with unmergeable singletons discarded. Reads were aligned against IMGT to assign V, D and J genes, CDR3 length and insertions or deletions at six rearrangement sites. Clonotype counts were normalized to sorted cell number within each subset before computing true diversity and Gini coefficients with the tcR R package. The overlap coefficient, calculated on TCRB nucleotide sequences, was used to quantify repertoire sharing. Out-of-frame TCRB sequences from naive cells were analyzed as a proxy for the pre-selection repertoire. TCRdb holds this immuneACCESS table with in-frame rearrangements only. Some clones are missing; in checked studies, unresolved V genes explain under half, and the rest has no known cause. V and J calls and clone size are copied from that table; D and trimming were computed from the DNA. This sample lists approximately 150,000 clones; around 9.3% were detected once. Around 1.4% of the sample belongs to the ten largest clones.

The clonotype was recovered from a man between 18 and 29 years old in good health. The sequenced sample consisted of naive CD4+ T cells from blood. Per the publication, the cell subset or site label means: true naive CD4+ T cells. In this chain, TRBV7-2 is recombined with TRBJ2-7, with 12 bases aligning to TRBD2. The DNA reads as follows: TGTGCCAGCAGCCCAACTAGCGGGGGGCCCTACGAGCAGTACTTC. Its protein is CASSPTSGGPYEQYF. Joined to the reference TRBV7-2 and TRBJ2-7 proteins, this CDR3 gives the full variable domain: GAGVSQSPSNKVTEKGKDVELRCDPISGHTALYWYRQSLGQGLEFLIYFQGNSAPDKSGLPSDRFSAERTGGSVSTLTIQRTQQEDSAVYLCASSPTSGGPYEQYFGPGTRLTVT.